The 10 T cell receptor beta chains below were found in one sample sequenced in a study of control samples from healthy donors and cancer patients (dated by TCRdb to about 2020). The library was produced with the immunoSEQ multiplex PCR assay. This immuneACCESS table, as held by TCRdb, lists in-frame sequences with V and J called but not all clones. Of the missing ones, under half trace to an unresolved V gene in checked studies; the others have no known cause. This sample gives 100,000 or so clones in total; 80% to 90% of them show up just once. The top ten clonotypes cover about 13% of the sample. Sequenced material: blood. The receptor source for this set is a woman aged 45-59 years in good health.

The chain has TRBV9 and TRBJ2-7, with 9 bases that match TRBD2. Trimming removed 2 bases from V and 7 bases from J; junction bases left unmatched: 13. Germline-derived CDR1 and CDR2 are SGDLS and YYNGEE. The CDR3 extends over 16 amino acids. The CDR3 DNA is TGTGCCAGCAGCGTTAGCGGGAGTGATAATCGGGTTGAGCAGTACTTC. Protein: CASSVSGSDNRVEQYF.

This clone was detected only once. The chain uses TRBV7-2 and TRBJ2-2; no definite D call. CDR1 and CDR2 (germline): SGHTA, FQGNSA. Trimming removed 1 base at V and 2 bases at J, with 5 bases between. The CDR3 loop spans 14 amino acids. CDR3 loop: CASSLDGNTGELFF. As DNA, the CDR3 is TGTGCCAGCAGCTTAGACGGAAACACCGGGGAGCTGTTTTTT. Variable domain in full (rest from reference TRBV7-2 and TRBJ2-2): GAGVSQSPSNKVTEKGKDVELRCDPISGHTALYWYRQSLGQGLEFLIYFQGNSAPDKSGLPSDRFSAERTGGSVSTLTIQRTQQEDSAVYLCASSLDGNTGELFFGEGSRLTVL.

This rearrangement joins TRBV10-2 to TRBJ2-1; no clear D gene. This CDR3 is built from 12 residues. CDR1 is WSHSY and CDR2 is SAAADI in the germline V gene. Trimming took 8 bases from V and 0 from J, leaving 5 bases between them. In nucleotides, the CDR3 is TGCGCCAGCTCACTCTCCTACAATGAGCAGTTCTTC. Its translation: CASSLSYNEQFF.

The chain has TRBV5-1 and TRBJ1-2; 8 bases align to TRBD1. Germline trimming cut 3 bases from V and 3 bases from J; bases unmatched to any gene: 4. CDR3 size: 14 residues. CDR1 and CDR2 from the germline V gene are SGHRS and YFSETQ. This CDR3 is CASSSDREDYGYTF. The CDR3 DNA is TGCGCCAGCAGCTCGGACAGGGAAGACTATGGCTACACCTTC. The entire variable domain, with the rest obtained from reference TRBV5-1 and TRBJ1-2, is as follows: KAGVTQTPRYLIKTRGQQVTLSCSPISGHRSVSWYQQTPGQGLQFLFEYFSETQRNKGNFPGRFSGRQFSNSRSEMNVSTLELGDSALYLCASSSDREDYGYTFGSGTRLTVV.

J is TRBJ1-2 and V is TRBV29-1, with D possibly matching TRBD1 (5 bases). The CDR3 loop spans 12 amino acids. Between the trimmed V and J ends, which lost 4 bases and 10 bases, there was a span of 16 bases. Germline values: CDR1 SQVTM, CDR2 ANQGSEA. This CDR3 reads CSVGSGLRAYTF. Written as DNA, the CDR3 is TGCAGCGTTGGGTCAGGGTTGAGAGCCTACACCTTC.

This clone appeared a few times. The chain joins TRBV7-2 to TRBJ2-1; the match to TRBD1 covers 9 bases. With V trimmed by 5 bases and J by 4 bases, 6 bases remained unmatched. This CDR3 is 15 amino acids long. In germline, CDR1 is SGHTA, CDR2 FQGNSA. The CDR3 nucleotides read TGTGCCAGCAGCAGGGCCGGGACAGGGTACAATGAGCAGTTCTTC. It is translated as CASSRAGTGYNEQFF.

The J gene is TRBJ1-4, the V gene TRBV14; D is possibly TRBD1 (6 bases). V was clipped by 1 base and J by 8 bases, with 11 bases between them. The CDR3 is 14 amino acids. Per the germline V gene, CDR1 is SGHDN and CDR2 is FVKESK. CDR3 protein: CASSQASGAEKLFF. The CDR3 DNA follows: TGTGCCAGCAGCCAAGCCTCAGGGGCCGAAAAACTGTTTTTT.

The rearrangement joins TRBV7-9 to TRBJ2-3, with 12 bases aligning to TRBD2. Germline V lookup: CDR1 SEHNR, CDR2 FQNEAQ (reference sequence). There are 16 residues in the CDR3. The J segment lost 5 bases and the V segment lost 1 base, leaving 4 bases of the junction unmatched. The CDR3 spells CASSLGLAGDRDTQYF. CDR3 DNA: TGTGCCAGCAGCTTAGGACTAGCGGGAGATCGAGATACGCAGTATTTT.

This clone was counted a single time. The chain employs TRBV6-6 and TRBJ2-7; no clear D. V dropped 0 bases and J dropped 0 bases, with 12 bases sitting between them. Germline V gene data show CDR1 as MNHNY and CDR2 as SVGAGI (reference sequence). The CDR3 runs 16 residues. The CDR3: CASSYSGGDGSYEQYF. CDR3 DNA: TGTGCCAGCAGTTACTCAGGCGGAGATGGCTCCTACGAGCAGTACTTC.

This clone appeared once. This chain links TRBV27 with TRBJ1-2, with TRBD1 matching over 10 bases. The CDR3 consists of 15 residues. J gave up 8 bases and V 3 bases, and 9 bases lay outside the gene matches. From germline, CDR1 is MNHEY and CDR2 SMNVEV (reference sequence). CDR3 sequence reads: CASSLSRDRGTGYTF. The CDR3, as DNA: TGTGCCAGCAGTTTGTCCCGGGACAGGGGAACGGGCTACACCTTC.